The following is a T cell receptor (beta chain) sequence with its context. This entry belongs to a study of blood T cell repertoires in COVID-19. On the study more broadly: Samples of COVID-19 (acute and convalescent) were obtained from the United States, Italy and Spain. PBMCs, B-cell-depleted T cells, or T cells were the source of the cDNA or gDNA that made up the material.

Original processing methods: Amplification of reference gene primers was used by the study to estimate nucleated cell counts. Only in-frame clones appear in the TCRdb table, and some are missing; sequencing was by immunoSEQ multiplex PCR. V and J calls and clone size follow that table, whereas D and trimming were derived from the DNA. The sample lists approximately 88,000 clones; 60% to 85% were seen once. Input material: peripheral blood. The receptor was isolated from a man aged 50 or older who had recovered from COVID-19.

This CDR3 is CASSFTRGEETQYF. The CDR3 DNA reads as TGTGCCAGCAGTTTCACCAGGGGTGAAGAGACCCAGTACTTC. This chain connects TRBV3-1 (or the pseudogene TRBV3-2) to TRBJ2-5, with TRBD1 as a possible D gene (6 bases). This CDR3 spans 14 amino acids. The ends were cut back, 6 bases at V and 3 bases at J, with 14 bases in the middle. The germline CDR1 and CDR2 sequences are LGHDT and YNNKEL (reference sequence).